Listed below are T cell receptor beta chains from one sample, sequenced in a study of T cell changes during pregnancy in multiple sclerosis. This table comes from immunoSEQ multiplex PCR, and its TCRdb copy is limited to in-frame clones, with some not included. The table shows about 80,000 clones, with 90% to 95% occurring only once. Sequences were derived from peripheral blood, sampled before pregnancy. These receptors were taken from a female donor with multiple sclerosis, enrolled in a pregnancy study. Both conserved end residues are part of each CDR3. Each record gives: CDR3 DNA, CDR3 protein, J gene, V gene, clone size, D gene, CDR3 length. D genes are given only for firm matches. The size field is filled for only some rows; it gives once, few, many or a size class.

cdr3_nt: TGTGCCAGCAGTGAAGCACGGACAGGGAGAAACTTC
cdr3_aa: CASSEARTGRNF
j_call: TRBJ1-2
v_call: TRBV6-1
clone_size: .
d_call: TRBD1
cdr3_length: 12

cdr3_nt: TGTGCCAGCAGCGTCACCGGGACAGTTAACACTGAAGCTTTCTTT
cdr3_aa: CASSVTGTVNTEAFF
j_call: TRBJ1-1
v_call: TRBV11-1
clone_size: .
d_call: TRBD1
cdr3_length: 15

cdr3_nt: TGTGCCATCAGACCTCAGGGAAAAGGGACTGAAGCTTTCTTT
cdr3_aa: CAIRPQGKGTEAFF
j_call: TRBJ1-1
v_call: TRBV10-3
clone_size: .
d_call: .
cdr3_length: 14

cdr3_nt: TGTGCCAGCAGCACCGGGACAGGATCCTACGAGCAGTACTTC
cdr3_aa: CASSTGTGSYEQYF
j_call: TRBJ2-7
v_call: TRBV2
clone_size: .
d_call: TRBD1
cdr3_length: 14

cdr3_nt: TGTGCCAGCAGCTTACCTAAGACAGGGTTGAACACTGAAGCTTTCTTT
cdr3_aa: CASSLPKTGLNTEAFF
j_call: TRBJ1-1
v_call: TRBV7-8
clone_size: .
d_call: TRBD1
cdr3_length: 16

cdr3_nt: TGCGCCAGCAGCAGAAAGACAGGGAACACTGAAGCTTTCTTT
cdr3_aa: CASSRKTGNTEAFF
j_call: TRBJ1-1
v_call: TRBV5-1
clone_size: few
d_call: .
cdr3_length: 14

cdr3_nt: TGTGCCACCGAGGACAGGGGGCAAGGCTACACCTTC
cdr3_aa: CATEDRGQGYTF
j_call: TRBJ1-2
v_call: TRBV2
clone_size: .
d_call: TRBD1
cdr3_length: 12

cdr3_nt: TGTGCCAGCAGCTTAGACGGACAGGGCGGAAACACCATATATTTT
cdr3_aa: CASSLDGQGGNTIYF
j_call: TRBJ1-3
v_call: TRBV7-9
clone_size: .
d_call: TRBD1
cdr3_length: 15

cdr3_nt: TGTGCCAGCAGTGAAAGGGGTGGGCAGACCCAGTACTTC
cdr3_aa: CASSERGGQTQYF
j_call: TRBJ2-5
v_call: TRBV6-4
clone_size: .
d_call: .
cdr3_length: 13

cdr3_nt: TGTGCCTTGGGGGGGTCACACAATGAGCAGTTCTTC
cdr3_aa: CALGGSHNEQFF
j_call: TRBJ2-1
v_call: TRBV30
clone_size: .
d_call: TRBD2
cdr3_length: 12

cdr3_nt: TGTGCCAGCAGCTTTATATCAGGGGGCACAGATACGCAGTATTTT
cdr3_aa: CASSFISGGTDTQYF
j_call: TRBJ2-3
v_call: TRBV7-9
clone_size: .
d_call: .
cdr3_length: 15

cdr3_nt: TGTGCCAGTAGTATACGTCAGACCCTCGGGGAGCAGTACTTC
cdr3_aa: CASSIRQTLGEQYF
j_call: TRBJ2-7
v_call: TRBV19
clone_size: .
d_call: .
cdr3_length: 14

cdr3_nt: TGTGCCAGCAGCTTAGCTGTTCCGGCAACCACGGGTGGTGAGCAGTTCTTC
cdr3_aa: CASSLAVPATTGGEQFF
j_call: TRBJ2-1
v_call: TRBV7-8
clone_size: .
d_call: .
cdr3_length: 17

cdr3_nt: TGTGCCAGCAAGGAGGGCCGGGGGACCGGGGAGCTGTTTTTT
cdr3_aa: CASKEGRGTGELFF
j_call: TRBJ2-2
v_call: TRBV7-9
clone_size: once
d_call: .
cdr3_length: 14

cdr3_nt: TGTGCCAGCAGCGTAGCTACAACTAGCGGATATGGGGATACGCAGTATTTT
cdr3_aa: CASSVATTSGYGDTQYF
j_call: TRBJ2-3
v_call: TRBV9
clone_size: .
d_call: TRBD2
cdr3_length: 17

cdr3_nt: TGTGCCAGCAGTTTATCGATGGGTAGCGGGAATGAGCAGTTCTTC
cdr3_aa: CASSLSMGSGNEQFF
j_call: TRBJ2-1
v_call: TRBV27
clone_size: .
d_call: TRBD2
cdr3_length: 15

cdr3_nt: TGTGCCAGCAGTGAAACCAGAGCGTTAAGCACAGATACGCAGTATTTT
cdr3_aa: CASSETRALSTDTQYF
j_call: TRBJ2-3
v_call: TRBV25-1
clone_size: .
d_call: .
cdr3_length: 16

cdr3_nt: TGTGCCACTCTCTTGAGCGGGACAGATACGCAGTATTTT
cdr3_aa: CATLLSGTDTQYF
j_call: TRBJ2-3
v_call: TRBV11-2
clone_size: .
d_call: .
cdr3_length: 13

cdr3_nt: TGTGCCAGCAGTCCGTATTCTATGACAGGGCGAGGCGAGACCCAGTACTTC
cdr3_aa: CASSPYSMTGRGETQYF
j_call: TRBJ2-5
v_call: TRBV28
clone_size: .
d_call: TRBD1
cdr3_length: 17

cdr3_nt: TGTGCCAGCAGTTTAACAGTAGGGACAGTCGGCTTC
cdr3_aa: CASSLTVGTVGF
j_call: TRBJ1-2
v_call: TRBV28
clone_size: .
d_call: TRBD1
cdr3_length: 12

cdr3_nt: TGTGCCAGCAGCTTAACGATACTCTCCTACAATGAGCAGTTCTTC
cdr3_aa: CASSLTILSYNEQFF
j_call: TRBJ2-1
v_call: TRBV7-9
clone_size: .
d_call: .
cdr3_length: 15

cdr3_nt: TGTGCCAGCAGTTACGTAGGACTAGGTTTAGCCGGGGAGCTGTTTTTT
cdr3_aa: CASSYVGLGLAGELFF
j_call: TRBJ2-2
v_call: TRBV6-5
clone_size: .
d_call: TRBD2
cdr3_length: 16